A selection of T cell receptor beta chains follows, all from one sample in a study of T cell responses to AZD1222 COVID-19 vaccine. Assay used: immunoSEQ multiplex PCR; TCRdb lists only in-frame clones, some missing. The sample records 100,000 or so clones, around nine tenths being singletons. The sequenced sample was peripheral blood, obtained on day 0 of AZD1222 vaccination. The receptors derive from an adult in good health. CDR3s include the opening cysteine and the closing phenylalanine or tryptophan. D genes are given only for firm matches. Only part of the rows carry a size: once, few, many, or a class if the clone is expanded.

cdr3_length: 13
j_call: TRBJ1-2
clone_size: .
d_call: .
v_call: TRBV12-3/TRBV12-4
cdr3_aa: CASSLADYYGYTF
cdr3_nt: TGTGCCAGCAGTTTAGCGGATTACTATGGCTACACCTTC

cdr3_length: 14
j_call: TRBJ1-1
clone_size: .
d_call: .
v_call: TRBV4-2
cdr3_aa: CASSQPLQGGEAFF
cdr3_nt: TGTGCCAGCAGCCAACCCCTACAGGGCGGAGAAGCTTTCTTT

cdr3_length: 13
j_call: TRBJ1-1
clone_size: .
d_call: TRBD1
v_call: TRBV29-1
cdr3_aa: CSGSTGEGTEAFF
cdr3_nt: TGCAGCGGGTCAACAGGGGAGGGCACTGAAGCTTTCTTT

cdr3_length: 14
j_call: TRBJ2-4
clone_size: .
d_call: .
v_call: TRBV5-1
cdr3_aa: CASSGGTPRDIQYF
cdr3_nt: TGCGCCAGCAGCGGCGGGACTCCACGGGACATTCAGTACTTC

cdr3_length: 19
j_call: TRBJ1-1
clone_size: .
d_call: .
v_call: TRBV6-4
cdr3_aa: CASSRLSGLPTLHNTEAFF
cdr3_nt: TGTGCCAGCAGTCGCCTATCGGGATTACCAACTTTACATAACACTGAAGCTTTCTTT

cdr3_length: 17
j_call: TRBJ2-3
clone_size: .
d_call: TRBD2
v_call: TRBV19
cdr3_aa: CASSIAASGVLTDTQYF
cdr3_nt: TGTGCCAGTAGTATAGCCGCTAGCGGGGTACTCACAGATACGCAGTATTTT

cdr3_length: 16
j_call: TRBJ2-7
clone_size: .
d_call: .
v_call: TRBV28
cdr3_aa: CASSPRYPSFGGEQYF
cdr3_nt: TGTGCCAGCAGCCCTCGTTACCCTTCTTTCGGGGGCGAGCAGTACTTC

cdr3_length: 18
j_call: TRBJ2-1
clone_size: .
d_call: TRBD2
v_call: TRBV2
cdr3_aa: CASSGTAGAQSSYNEQFF
cdr3_nt: TGTGCCAGCAGTGGAACAGCGGGGGCCCAGAGCTCCTACAATGAGCAGTTCTTC

cdr3_length: 14
j_call: TRBJ1-5
clone_size: .
d_call: TRBD1
v_call: TRBV6-5
cdr3_aa: CASSPGQGRQPQHF
cdr3_nt: TGTGCCAGCAGTCCAGGACAGGGACGTCAGCCCCAGCATTTT

cdr3_length: 15
j_call: TRBJ1-4
clone_size: .
d_call: .
v_call: TRBV7-6
cdr3_aa: CASSSGVIGNEKLFF
cdr3_nt: TGTGCCAGCAGCTCAGGGGTAATCGGTAATGAAAAACTGTTTTTT

cdr3_length: 16
j_call: TRBJ1-4
clone_size: .
d_call: .
v_call: TRBV5-1
cdr3_aa: CASSLGLGATNEKLFF
cdr3_nt: TGCGCCAGCAGCTTGGGGCTGGGGGCAACTAATGAAAAACTGTTTTTT

cdr3_length: 17
j_call: TRBJ1-2
clone_size: .
d_call: TRBD1
v_call: TRBV11-3
cdr3_aa: CASSTTFGTGANYGYTF
cdr3_nt: TGTGCCAGCAGCACAACGTTCGGGACAGGGGCAAACTATGGCTACACCTTC

cdr3_length: 16
j_call: TRBJ2-2
clone_size: .
d_call: TRBD2
v_call: TRBV11-2
cdr3_aa: CASSLVAGGAGGELFF
cdr3_nt: TGTGCCAGCAGCTTAGTCGCCGGGGGGGCCGGCGGGGAGCTGTTTTTT

cdr3_length: 18
j_call: TRBJ2-1
clone_size: .
d_call: .
v_call: TRBV28
cdr3_aa: CASSQTTTPGSSYNEQFF
cdr3_nt: TGTGCCAGCAGTCAAACCACCACACCCGGGAGCTCCTACAATGAGCAGTTCTTC

cdr3_length: 13
j_call: TRBJ2-3
clone_size: .
d_call: .
v_call: TRBV2
cdr3_aa: CASQKDYTDTQYF
cdr3_nt: TGTGCCAGCCAGAAGGACTACACAGATACGCAGTATTTT

cdr3_length: 12
j_call: TRBJ1-1
clone_size: .
d_call: .
v_call: TRBV7-9
cdr3_aa: CASSLMHTEAFF
cdr3_nt: TGTGCCAGCAGCTTAATGCACACTGAAGCTTTCTTT

cdr3_length: 14
j_call: TRBJ1-1
clone_size: .
d_call: .
v_call: TRBV6-5
cdr3_aa: CAGSQQGRYTEAFF
cdr3_nt: TGTGCCGGCAGTCAACAGGGAAGGTACACTGAAGCTTTCTTT

cdr3_length: 14
j_call: TRBJ1-4
clone_size: .
d_call: .
v_call: TRBV23-1
cdr3_aa: CASSHNRVGEKLFF
cdr3_nt: TGCGCCAGCAGTCACAATAGGGTAGGGGAAAAACTGTTTTTT

cdr3_length: 16
j_call: TRBJ2-1
clone_size: .
d_call: TRBD2
v_call: TRBV19
cdr3_aa: CASSTPSAGRGNEQFF
cdr3_nt: TGTGCCAGTAGCACCCCTTCGGCAGGGAGGGGCAATGAGCAGTTCTTC

cdr3_length: 15
j_call: TRBJ2-7
clone_size: few
d_call: .
v_call: TRBV28
cdr3_aa: CASSPVYRVNYEQYF
cdr3_nt: TGTGCCAGCAGTCCCGTCTACAGGGTAAACTACGAGCAGTACTTC

cdr3_length: 13
j_call: TRBJ1-6
clone_size: .
d_call: TRBD1
v_call: TRBV7-3
cdr3_aa: CASSSGQGLPLHF
cdr3_nt: TGTGCCAGCAGCTCGGGACAGGGGTTACCCCTCCACTTT

cdr3_length: 13
j_call: TRBJ1-4
clone_size: .
d_call: .
v_call: TRBV12-3/TRBV12-4
cdr3_aa: CASSLGEDKKLFF
cdr3_nt: TGTGCCAGCAGCCTTGGGGAGGATAAAAAACTGTTTTTT

cdr3_length: 13
j_call: TRBJ2-7
clone_size: once
d_call: .
v_call: TRBV6-6
cdr3_aa: CASSHRDTLEQYF
cdr3_nt: TGTGCCAGCAGTCACCGGGACACCCTCGAGCAGTACTTC

cdr3_length: 17
j_call: TRBJ1-2
clone_size: .
d_call: TRBD1
v_call: TRBV15
cdr3_aa: CATSRNKDRAAVGGYTF
cdr3_nt: TGTGCCACCAGCAGAAATAAAGACAGGGCTGCTGTGGGAGGCTACACCTTC

cdr3_length: 13
j_call: TRBJ1-2
clone_size: once
d_call: .
v_call: TRBV6-4
cdr3_aa: CASSPDQNYGYTF
cdr3_nt: TGTGCCAGCAGTCCCGACCAGAACTATGGCTACACCTTC

cdr3_length: 15
j_call: TRBJ2-7
clone_size: .
d_call: .
v_call: TRBV5-8
cdr3_aa: CASSPGTPGSYEQYF
cdr3_nt: TGTGCCAGCAGCCCCGGGACCCCCGGATCCTACGAGCAGTACTTC

cdr3_length: 17
j_call: TRBJ2-3
clone_size: .
d_call: TRBD1
v_call: TRBV4-1
cdr3_aa: CASSQELGQGARDTQYF
cdr3_nt: TGCGCCAGCAGCCAAGAATTAGGGCAGGGGGCTAGAGATACGCAGTATTTT

cdr3_length: 13
j_call: TRBJ2-7
clone_size: once
d_call: .
v_call: TRBV6-2/TRBV6-3
cdr3_aa: CASSTTPTYEQYF
cdr3_nt: TGTGCCAGCAGCACGACTCCCACCTACGAGCAGTACTTC

cdr3_length: 15
j_call: TRBJ2-2
clone_size: .
d_call: .
v_call: TRBV25-1
cdr3_aa: CASSDTGVGFGELFF
cdr3_nt: TGTGCCAGCAGTGATACGGGAGTGGGGTTCGGGGAGCTGTTTTTT

cdr3_length: 13
j_call: TRBJ2-6
clone_size: .
d_call: .
v_call: TRBV7-9
cdr3_aa: CASIVGVANVLTF
cdr3_nt: TGTGCCAGCATCGTCGGTGTGGCCAACGTCCTGACTTTC

cdr3_length: 14
j_call: TRBJ2-1
clone_size: .
d_call: .
v_call: TRBV9
cdr3_aa: CASSVATVGNEQFF
cdr3_nt: TGTGCCAGCAGCGTAGCTACTGTGGGAAATGAGCAGTTCTTC

cdr3_length: 15
j_call: TRBJ1-2
clone_size: few
d_call: .
v_call: TRBV5-1
cdr3_aa: CASSLGSVTNYGYTF
cdr3_nt: TGCGCCAGCAGCTTGGGGTCCGTGACAAACTATGGCTACACCTTC

cdr3_length: 19
j_call: TRBJ2-3
clone_size: .
d_call: TRBD2
v_call: TRBV5-1
cdr3_aa: CASSLASGTSGGAGDTQYF
cdr3_nt: TGCGCCAGCAGCTTGGCCTCAGGGACTAGCGGGGGAGCGGGAGATACGCAGTATTTT

cdr3_length: 13
j_call: TRBJ2-7
clone_size: .
d_call: .
v_call: TRBV6-5
cdr3_aa: CASATYRSYEQYF
cdr3_nt: TGTGCCAGCGCCACCTACAGGAGCTACGAGCAGTACTTC

cdr3_length: 14
j_call: TRBJ2-7
clone_size: .
d_call: TRBD2
v_call: TRBV28
cdr3_aa: CASSLTSGSYEQYF
cdr3_nt: TGTGCCAGCAGCTTGACTAGCGGGAGTTACGAGCAGTACTTC

cdr3_length: 14
j_call: TRBJ2-3
clone_size: .
d_call: .
v_call: TRBV7-2
cdr3_aa: CASGPTERTDTQYF
cdr3_nt: TGTGCCAGCGGCCCTACCGAGCGCACAGATACGCAGTATTTT

cdr3_length: 17
j_call: TRBJ2-5
clone_size: .
d_call: .
v_call: TRBV5-1
cdr3_aa: CASSPGAGALNQETQYF
cdr3_nt: TGCGCCAGCAGCCCCGGGGCGGGGGCTTTGAACCAAGAGACCCAGTACTTC

cdr3_length: 13
j_call: TRBJ2-1
clone_size: .
d_call: .
v_call: TRBV10-1
cdr3_aa: CASTPGNGVEQFF
cdr3_nt: TGCGCCAGCACTCCTGGGAATGGGGTGGAGCAGTTCTTC

cdr3_length: 15
j_call: TRBJ1-5
clone_size: .
d_call: .
v_call: TRBV28
cdr3_aa: CASSLWGDSNQPQHF
cdr3_nt: TGTGCCAGCAGTTTATGGGGTGATAGCAATCAGCCCCAGCATTTT

cdr3_length: 14
j_call: TRBJ1-2
clone_size: .
d_call: .
v_call: TRBV19
cdr3_aa: CASSIRAGIYGYTF
cdr3_nt: TGTGCCAGTAGTATAAGGGCAGGCATCTATGGCTACACCTTC

cdr3_length: 14
j_call: TRBJ2-3
clone_size: .
d_call: TRBD1
v_call: TRBV9
cdr3_aa: CASSPGQGSDTQYF
cdr3_nt: TGTGCCAGCAGCCCGGGACAGGGGTCGGATACGCAGTATTTT